The 20 T cell receptor beta chains reported below all come from one sample, sequenced in a study of cytomegalovirus exposure and HLA in healthy donors. The PCR ran on 60 Vbeta and 13 Jbeta primers. The protocol was immunoSEQ multiplex PCR, while the TCRdb copy is restricted to in-frame clones and leaves out a portion. The table lists some 200,000 clones, 80% to 85% of them singletons. The sample comprised PBMCs. These receptors came from a man in his fifties in good health and CMV-seronegative.

The gene calls are TRBV6-1 and TRBJ1-1; the match to TRBD1 covers 10 bases. The V segment lost 7 bases and the J segment 4 bases; nucleotides outside the gene matches: 9. The CDR3 totals 15 residues. Germline-derived CDR1 and CDR2 are MNHNS and SASEGT. The CDR3 nucleotides read TGTGCCAGCAATAGGGACAGGGGATACGGCACTGAAGCTTTCTTT. This translates into CASNRDRGYGTEAFF.

The CDR3 protein is CASSEGSVRLALAKNIQYF. DNA of the CDR3: TGTGCCAGCAGTGAAGGTTCAGTAAGGCTAGCGCTAGCCAAAAACATTCAGTACTTC. The chain combines TRBV6-1 with TRBJ2-4, with a tentative D call TRBD2 (6 bases). The germline V gene encodes CDR1 MNHNS and CDR2 SASEGT. Trimming shortened V by 1 base and J by 0 bases, and 19 bases separated the two germline ends. This CDR3 is 19 amino acids long.

The chain couples TRBV28 to TRBJ1-5, with 9 bases lining up with TRBD1. Germline V gene lookup returns CDR1 MDHEN and CDR2 SYDVKM. V lost 7 bases to trimming and J lost 1 base; unmatched junction nucleotides: 5. The CDR3 has 15 residues. The CDR3 DNA sequence: TGTGCCAGCAATATGGGACAGGGAAGCAATCAGCCCCAGCATTTT. It encodes CASNMGQGSNQPQHF.

The rearrangement uses TRBV7-2 and TRBJ2-1; D might be TRBD1 (5 bases). V lost 6 bases to trimming and J lost 0 bases, with 12 bases between them. The CDR3 contains 15 residues. Germline CDR1 SGHTA, CDR2 FQGNSA. The DNA of the CDR3 is TGTGCCAGCAGACCAGGGTTCATCTCCTACAATGAGCAGTTCTTC. Translated, it gives CASRPGFISYNEQFF. Variable domain in full (rest from reference TRBV7-2 and TRBJ2-1): GAGVSQSPSNKVTEKGKDVELRCDPISGHTALYWYRQSLGQGLEFLIYFQGNSAPDKSGLPSDRFSAERTGGSVSTLTIQRTQQEDSAVYLCASRPGFISYNEQFFGPGTRLTVL.

In its sample, this clone was seen once. The chain is built from TRBV6-5 and TRBJ2-1, with 8 bases matching TRBD2. The J segment lost 10 bases and the V segment lost 0 bases, leaving 5 bases of the junction unmatched. This CDR3 is 14 amino acids long. Per the germline V gene, CDR1 is MNHEY and CDR2 is SVGAGI. Written as DNA, the CDR3 is TGTGCCAGCAGTTACTCAGCGGGAGTATACGAGCAGTTCTTC. Its protein is CASSYSAGVYEQFF.

This rearrangement joins TRBV7-3 to TRBJ2-3, with 9 bases matching TRBD2. V was clipped by 4 bases and J by 0 bases; unmatched bases: 11. CDR3 length equals 18 residues. Germline lookup yields CDR1 SGHTA and CDR2 FQGTGA. CDR3 residues: CASSSRPTSGLSTDTQYF. The CDR3 DNA is TGTGCCAGCAGCTCCCGCCCCACTAGCGGGTTAAGCACAGATACGCAGTATTTT.

This chain joins TRBV19 and TRBJ2-3; perhaps TRBD1 as D (5 bases). The CDR3 is made up of 15 amino acids. The germline CDR1 and CDR2 sequences are LNHDA and SQIVND (reference sequence). V dropped 7 bases and J dropped 0 bases, with 14 bases sitting between them. CDR3 sequence reads: CASTLTTASTDTQYF. The CDR3 DNA is TGTGCCAGTACCCTAACGACAGCGAGCACAGATACGCAGTATTTT.

The V gene is TRBV4-3, the J gene TRBJ2-2, with D possibly TRBD2 on 5 matching bases. CDR1 and CDR2 (germline): LGHNA, YSLEER. Trimming cost V 1 base and J 6 bases, with 12 bases left between them. CDR3 size: 15 residues. CDR3 loop: CASSQGLGSAGELFF. In nucleotides, the CDR3 is TGCGCCAGCAGCCAAGGACTGGGGAGCGCCGGGGAGCTGTTTTTT.

This chain uses TRBV4-1 with TRBJ1-1; TRBD1 is a possible D gene (6 bases). V was trimmed by 4 bases and J by 11 bases, leaving 11 bases between them. Germline V gene sequence: CDR1 MGHRA, CDR2 YSYEKL. The length of the CDR3 is 11 residues. The DNA of the CDR3 is TGCGCCAGCAGCCGACCAGGGGCGGCTTTCTTT. This encodes CASSRPGAAFF.

The chain has TRBV9 and TRBJ2-3, with D perhaps matching TRBD1 (6 bases). The CDR3 contains 13 residues. Between the trimmed V and J ends, which lost 3 bases and 4 bases, there was a span of 9 bases. Germline V lookup: CDR1 SGDLS, CDR2 YYNGEE. CDR3 sequence: CASSAGGADTQYF. The CDR3, as DNA: TGTGCCAGCAGCGCTGGGGGCGCAGATACGCAGTATTTT.

The chain carries TRBV15 and TRBJ2-2; maybe TRBD2 (5 bases). The CDR3 is made up of 14 amino acids. CDR1 is LNHNV and CDR2 is YYDKDF in the germline V gene (reference sequence). With 1 base removed from V and 4 bases from J, the gap between germline ends came to 7 bases. CDR3 protein: CATSRGERTGELFF. The CDR3 DNA sequence: TGTGCCACCAGCAGAGGGGAGCGCACCGGGGAGCTGTTTTTT. Full variable domain (rest looked up from reference TRBV15 and TRBJ2-2): DAMVIQNPRYQVTQFGKPVTLSCSQTLNHNVMYWYQQKSSQAPKLLFHYYDKDFNNEADTPDNFQSRRPNTSFCFLDIRSPGLGDTAMYLCATSRGERTGELFFGEGSRLTVL.

This clone was seen just once. The chain has TRBV28 and TRBJ2-3; 7 nucleotides align to TRBD1. The germline CDR1 and CDR2 sequences are MDHEN and SYDVKM. Germline trimming cut 5 bases from V and 1 base from J; bases unmatched to any gene: 6. This CDR3 is built from 15 residues. CDR3 sequence reads: CASSPQGIRTDTQYF. CDR3 sequence (DNA): TGTGCCAGCAGTCCACAGGGGATCCGCACAGATACGCAGTATTTT.

This clone was seen a single time. This chain connects TRBV18 to TRBJ1-5; 8 positions agree with TRBD1. This CDR3 region has 15 residues. Trimming removed 6 bases from V and 5 bases from J; junction bases left unmatched: 9. Germline V gene data show CDR1 as KGHSH and CDR2 as LQKENI. CDR3 bases: TGTGCCAGCTCCCTAACGGACAGGGCGTATCAGCCCCAGCATTTT. This gives the protein CASSLTDRAYQPQHF.

This chain joins TRBV19 and TRBJ1-1; the D is unclear. Germline lookup yields CDR1 LNHDA and CDR2 SQIVND (reference sequence). The CDR3 has 12 residues. V was shortened by 7 bases and J by 5 bases, with 11 bases between the two germline ends. The CDR3 protein is CASIRGETEAFF. As DNA, the CDR3 is TGTGCCAGTATCCGGGGAGAGACTGAAGCTTTCTTT.

This clone was seen just once. This sequence joins TRBV28 and TRBJ1-1; 7 bases agree with TRBD1. J lost 0 bases, V lost 5 bases, and 6 bases had no gene match. CDR1 is MDHEN, CDR2 SYDVKM, per germline. The CDR3 is 15 amino acids. The DNA of the CDR3 is TGTGCCAGCAGTGCCCCCAGGGGGATGAACACTGAAGCTTTCTTT. This encodes CASSAPRGMNTEAFF.

The CDR3 here is CASRVGLAGANTGELFF. The CDR3 nucleotides read TGTGCCAGCAGGGTCGGGCTAGCGGGTGCGAACACCGGGGAGCTGTTTTTT. The J gene is TRBJ2-2, the V gene TRBV9; TRBD2 matches at 8 bases. This CDR3 comprises 17 residues. Germline trimming cut 5 bases from V and 0 bases from J; bases unmatched to any gene: 9. From germline, CDR1 is SGDLS and CDR2 YYNGEE.

The V and J genes are TRBV5-6 and TRBJ1-2; 7 bases are a match to TRBD1. The CDR3 is 14 residues long. Germline V CDR1 and CDR2: SGHDT, YYEEEE. Germline trimming cut 4 bases from V and 3 bases from J; bases unmatched to any gene: 6. CDR3 DNA: TGTGCCAGCAGCCCCCGGAGGGGGCACTATGGCTACACCTTC. Translated, it gives CASSPRRGHYGYTF.

This chain uses TRBV5-4 with TRBJ2-1, with D tentatively TRBD2 (7 bases). The V end was cut by 3 bases, the J end by 7 bases, with 23 bases between. The CDR3 has 17 residues. CDR1 and CDR2 (germline): SGHNT, YYREEE (reference sequence). The CDR3, as DNA: TGTGCCAGCAGCTCTAACCCGTCCCGGGGGGCAGGAAATGAGCAGTTCTTC. This sequence encodes CASSSNPSRGAGNEQFF.

The chain recombines TRBV6-6 with TRBJ1-1; D is possibly TRBD1 (5 bases). Trimming took off 11 bases at V and 4 bases at J, with 11 bases between the two ends. CDR1 is MNHNY and CDR2 is SVGAGI in the germline V gene (reference sequence). This CDR3 is built from 11 residues. The CDR3 sequence is CARHQGTEAFF. The DNA for the CDR3 is TGTGCCCGCCACCAGGGCACTGAAGCTTTCTTT.

This rearrangement joins TRBV5-1 to TRBJ2-1; tentative D call: TRBD2 (6 bases). CDR1 and CDR2 from the germline V gene are SGHRS and YFSETQ. The CDR3 has 15 residues. V lost 3 bases to trimming and J lost 1 base, with 11 bases between them. CDR3 DNA sequence: TGCGCCAGCAGCTCGGAGGGGATTTCCTACAATGAGCAGTTCTTC. This encodes CASSSEGISYNEQFF.